This T cell receptor beta chain was sequenced during a study of tissue T cells after allogeneic stem cell transplantation. Regarding the study as a whole: Anatomically similar tissues had similar TCR repertoires within each patient.

This clone appeared a few times. Its antigen is not known. Germline V gene lookup returns CDR1 MNHEY and CDR2 SVGAGI. V was clipped by 7 bases and J by 0 bases, with 13 bases between them. The length of the CDR3 is 14 residues. Method: immunoSEQ multiplex PCR; TCRdb's copy keeps in-frame clones and lacks some. Found here are approximately 760 clones, roughly 45% of them singletons; the top ten hold over 25%. The sequence derives from a female patient aged 40-69 years with steroid-refractory graft-versus-host disease after an allogeneic stem cell transplant. The T cells may come from the graft donor. Sequenced here: jejunal tissue, sampled at autopsy. The rearrangement uses TRBV6-5 and TRBJ2-7, with D uncertain. The CDR3 protein is CASTLHASSYEQYF. DNA for the CDR3: TGTGCCAGCACTCTCCACGCAAGCTCCTACGAGCAGTACTTC.